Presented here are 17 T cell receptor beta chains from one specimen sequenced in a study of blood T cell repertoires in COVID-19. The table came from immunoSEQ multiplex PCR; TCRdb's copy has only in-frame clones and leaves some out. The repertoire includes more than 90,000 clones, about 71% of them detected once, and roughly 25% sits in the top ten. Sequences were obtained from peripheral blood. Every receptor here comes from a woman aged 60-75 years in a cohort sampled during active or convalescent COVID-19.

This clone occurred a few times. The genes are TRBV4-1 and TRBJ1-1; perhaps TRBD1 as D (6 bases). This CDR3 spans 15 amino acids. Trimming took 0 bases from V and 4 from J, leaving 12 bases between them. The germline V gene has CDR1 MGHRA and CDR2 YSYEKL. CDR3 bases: TGCGCCAGCAGCCAAGAACAGACAGGTATCACTGAAGCTTTCTTT. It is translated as CASSQEQTGITEAFF.

This CDR3 is CASSKWTLGFFYEQFF. The CDR3 DNA follows: TGTGCCAGCAGCAAATGGACATTAGGTTTTTTCTATGAGCAGTTCTTC. J is TRBJ2-1 and V is TRBV6-6; weak D call: TRBD1 (5 bases). The germline V gene has CDR1 MNHNY and CDR2 SVGAGI (reference sequence). Trimming stripped 6 bases from V and 8 bases from J, with 23 bases between. The length of the CDR3 is 16 residues.

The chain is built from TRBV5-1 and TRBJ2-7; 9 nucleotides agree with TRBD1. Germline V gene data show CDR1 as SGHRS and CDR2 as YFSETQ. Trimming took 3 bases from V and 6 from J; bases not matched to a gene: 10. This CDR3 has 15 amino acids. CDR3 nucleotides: TGCGCCAGCAGCTCCGGGACAGGGCCCTTCTTCGAGCAGTACTTC. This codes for CASSSGTGPFFEQYF.

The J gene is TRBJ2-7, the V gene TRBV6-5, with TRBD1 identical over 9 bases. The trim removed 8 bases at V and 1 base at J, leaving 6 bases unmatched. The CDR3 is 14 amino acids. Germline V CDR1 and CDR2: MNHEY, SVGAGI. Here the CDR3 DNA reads TGTGCCAGCGGAGCCGGGACAGGGTCCTACGAGCAGTACTTC. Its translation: CASGAGTGSYEQYF.

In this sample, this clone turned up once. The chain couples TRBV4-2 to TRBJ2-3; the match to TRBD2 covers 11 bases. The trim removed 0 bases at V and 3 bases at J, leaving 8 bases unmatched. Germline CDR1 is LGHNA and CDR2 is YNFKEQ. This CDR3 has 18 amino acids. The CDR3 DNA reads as TGTGCCAGCAGCCAAGAAATAAGGGCTAGCGGGGGGACAGATACGCAGTATTTT. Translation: CASSQEIRASGGTDTQYF.

This CDR3 reads CASSQGGGATETQYF. The CDR3, as DNA: TGTGCCAGCAGCCAAGGCGGGGGGGCCACAGAGACCCAGTACTTC. The chain combines TRBV3-1 (or the pseudogene TRBV3-2) with TRBJ2-5, with 9 bases lining up with TRBD2. Germline V CDR1 and CDR2: LGHDT, YNNKEL (reference sequence). The CDR3 contains 15 residues. J gave up 4 bases and V 1 base, and 4 bases lay outside the gene matches.

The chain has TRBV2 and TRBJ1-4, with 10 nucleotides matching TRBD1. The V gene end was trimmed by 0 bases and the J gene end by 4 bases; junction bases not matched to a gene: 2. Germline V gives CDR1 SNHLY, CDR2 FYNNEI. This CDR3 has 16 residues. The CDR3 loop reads CASSEAGDRGNEKLFF. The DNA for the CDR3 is TGTGCCAGCAGTGAAGCGGGGGACAGGGGTAATGAAAAACTGTTTTTT. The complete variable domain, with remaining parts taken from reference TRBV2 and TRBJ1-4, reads EPEVTQTPSHQVTQMGQEVILRCVPISNHLYFYWYRQILGQKVEFLVSFYNNEISEKSEIFDDQFSVERPDGSNFTLKIRSTKLEDSAMYFCASSEAGDRGNEKLFFGSGTQLSVL.

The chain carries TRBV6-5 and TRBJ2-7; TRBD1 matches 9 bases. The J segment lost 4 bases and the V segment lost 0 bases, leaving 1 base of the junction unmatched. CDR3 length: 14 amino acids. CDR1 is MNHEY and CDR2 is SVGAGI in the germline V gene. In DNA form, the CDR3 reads TGTGCCAGCAGTTACTCTGGACAGGGGTACGAGCAGTACTTC. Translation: CASSYSGQGYEQYF.

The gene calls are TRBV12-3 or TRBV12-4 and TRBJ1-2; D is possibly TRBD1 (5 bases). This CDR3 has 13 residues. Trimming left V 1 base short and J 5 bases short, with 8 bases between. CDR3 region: CASSLGQGYGYTF. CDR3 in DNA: TGTGCCAGCAGTTTAGGGCAGGGTTATGGCTACACCTTC.

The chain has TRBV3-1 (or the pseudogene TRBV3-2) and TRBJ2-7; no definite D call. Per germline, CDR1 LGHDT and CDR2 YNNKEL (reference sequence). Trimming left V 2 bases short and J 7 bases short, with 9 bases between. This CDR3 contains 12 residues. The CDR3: CASSQKPWEQYF. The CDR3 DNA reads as TGTGCCAGCAGCCAAAAGCCTTGGGAGCAGTACTTC.

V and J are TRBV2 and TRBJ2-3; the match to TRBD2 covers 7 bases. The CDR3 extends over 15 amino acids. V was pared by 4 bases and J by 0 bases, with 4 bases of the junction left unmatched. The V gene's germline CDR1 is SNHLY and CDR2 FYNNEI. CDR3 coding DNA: TGTGCCAGCAGTGCGCTAGCGGTCAGCACAGATACGCAGTATTTT. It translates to CASSALAVSTDTQYF. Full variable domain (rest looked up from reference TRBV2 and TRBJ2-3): EPEVTQTPSHQVTQMGQEVILRCVPISNHLYFYWYRQILGQKVEFLVSFYNNEISEKSEIFDDQFSVERPDGSNFTLKIRSTKLEDSAMYFCASSALAVSTDTQYFGPGTRLTVL.

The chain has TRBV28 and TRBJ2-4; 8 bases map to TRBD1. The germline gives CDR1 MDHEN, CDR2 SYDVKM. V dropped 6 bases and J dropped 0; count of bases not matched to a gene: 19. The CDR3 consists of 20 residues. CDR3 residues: CASRPAGTGFVNLAKNIQYF. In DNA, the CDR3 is TGTGCCAGCAGACCCGCTGGGACAGGCTTCGTAAACCTAGCCAAAAACATTCAGTACTTC.

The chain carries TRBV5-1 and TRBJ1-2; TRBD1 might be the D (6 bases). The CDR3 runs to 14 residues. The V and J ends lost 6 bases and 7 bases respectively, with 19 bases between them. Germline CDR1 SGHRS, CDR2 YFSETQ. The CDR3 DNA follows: TGCGCCAGCACCATCGGCGGGGGGCATGGTGGCTACACCTTC. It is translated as CASTIGGGHGGYTF.

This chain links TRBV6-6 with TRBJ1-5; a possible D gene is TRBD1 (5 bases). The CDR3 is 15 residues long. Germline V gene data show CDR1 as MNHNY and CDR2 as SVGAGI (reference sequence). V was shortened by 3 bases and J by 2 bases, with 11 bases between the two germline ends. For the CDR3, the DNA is TGTGCCAGCAGTTATCCGGGGGACGGCAATCAGCCCCAGCATTTT. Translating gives CASSYPGDGNQPQHF.

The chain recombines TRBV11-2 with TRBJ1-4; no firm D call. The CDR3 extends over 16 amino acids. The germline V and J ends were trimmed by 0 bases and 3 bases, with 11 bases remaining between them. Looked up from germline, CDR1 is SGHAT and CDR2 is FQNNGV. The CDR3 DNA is TGTGCCAGCAGCTTAGATACCGGGATATCTAATGAAAAACTGTTTTTT. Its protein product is CASSLDTGISNEKLFF.

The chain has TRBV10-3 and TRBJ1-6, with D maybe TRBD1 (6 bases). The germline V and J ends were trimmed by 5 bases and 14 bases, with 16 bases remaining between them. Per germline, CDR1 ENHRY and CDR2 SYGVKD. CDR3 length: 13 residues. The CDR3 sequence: CAISRMGALALHF. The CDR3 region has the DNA TGTGCCATCAGTAGAATGGGGGCTCTTGCCCTCCACTTT.

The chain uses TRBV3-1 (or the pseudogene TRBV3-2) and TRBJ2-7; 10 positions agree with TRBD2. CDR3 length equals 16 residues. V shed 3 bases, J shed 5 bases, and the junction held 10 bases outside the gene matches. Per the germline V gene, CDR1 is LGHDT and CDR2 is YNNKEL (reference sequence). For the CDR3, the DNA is TGTGCCAGCAGCCATTTTAGGCCTAGCGGGGGCAACGAGCAGTACTTC. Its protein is CASSHFRPSGGNEQYF.